This T cell receptor beta chain is from a study of shared clonotypes between healthy human individuals. Naive CD45RA+ and memory CD45RA-negative subsets were split from CD4+ cells. Measured with immunoSEQ multiplex PCR; TCRdb has only the in-frame clones, and not every one. Of about 990,000 clones in the sample, 75% to 80% were seen once. Study conclusions and caveats: The study found about 5% of naive CD4 clonotypes shared across four donors. The small donor group covered limited genetic and exposure diversity. Naive subsets tended to show greater estimated richness than memory subsets.

The ends were cut back, 0 bases at V and 5 bases at J, with 13 bases in the middle. The CDR3 extends over 15 amino acids. Per germline, CDR1 LGHNA and CDR2 YSLEER. Remarks on this clone: Its specificity is not known.

This chain connects TRBV4-3 to TRBJ2-5; D is perhaps TRBD1 (5 bases). Sequenced: memory CD4+ T cells from PBMCs. The subset denotes: CD45RA-negative fraction. This receptor was identified in a man aged 18 to 30 in good health. Some clones in this sample may be carry-over from other donors' samples. CDR3 sequence (DNA): TGCGCCAGCAGCCAAGATCCCAGGGCCTGGGAGACCCAGTACTTC. Amino acid sequence: CASSQDPRAWETQYF.